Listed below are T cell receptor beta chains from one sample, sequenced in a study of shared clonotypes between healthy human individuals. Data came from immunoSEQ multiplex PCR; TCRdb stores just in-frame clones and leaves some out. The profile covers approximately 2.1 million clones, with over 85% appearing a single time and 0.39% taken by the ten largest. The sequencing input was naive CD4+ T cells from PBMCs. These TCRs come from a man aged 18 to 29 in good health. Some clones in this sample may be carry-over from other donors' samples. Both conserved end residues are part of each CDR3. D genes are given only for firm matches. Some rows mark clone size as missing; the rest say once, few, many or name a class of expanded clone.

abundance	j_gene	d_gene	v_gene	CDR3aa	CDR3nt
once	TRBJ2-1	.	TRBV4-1	CASSQFAEQFF	TGCGCCAGCAGCCAATTTGCTGAGCAGTTCTTC
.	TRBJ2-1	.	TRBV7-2	CASSLAVVSGEQFF	TGTGCCAGCAGCTTAGCGGTAGTTTCGGGTGAGCAGTTCTTC
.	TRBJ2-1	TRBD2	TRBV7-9	CASRPLAGATESSYNEQFF	TGTGCCAGCAGACCACTAGCGGGAGCTACGGAGAGCTCCTACAATGAGCAGTTCTTC
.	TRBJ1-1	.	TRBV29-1	CSVVGLYTEAFF	TGCAGCGTTGTTGGACTCTACACTGAAGCTTTCTTT
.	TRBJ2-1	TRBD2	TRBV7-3	CASSPIGTSAGNEQFF	TGTGCCAGCAGCCCCATTGGGACTAGCGCGGGCAATGAGCAGTTCTTC
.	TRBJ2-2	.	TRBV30	CAWSRGNTGELFF	TGTGCCTGGAGTCGGGGGAACACCGGGGAGCTGTTTTTT
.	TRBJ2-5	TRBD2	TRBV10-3	CAIAGRAGETRYF	TGTGCCATCGCCGGGCGAGCGGGGGAGACCCGGTACTTC
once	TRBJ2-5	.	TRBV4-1	CASSQVVGLQETQYF	TGCGCCAGCAGCCAAGTGGTCGGTCTCCAAGAGACCCAGTACTTC
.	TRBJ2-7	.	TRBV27	CASSRRDQYYEQYF	TGTGCCAGCAGCCGCCGGGACCAATACTACGAGCAGTACTTC
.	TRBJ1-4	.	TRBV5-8	CASSFGLASGEKLFF	TGTGCCAGCAGCTTCGGACTAGCCAGTGGTGAAAAACTGTTTTTT
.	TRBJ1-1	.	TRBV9	CASSVDGATDTEAFF	TGTGCCAGCAGCGTAGACGGGGCAACTGACACTGAAGCTTTCTTT
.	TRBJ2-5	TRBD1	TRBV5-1	CASSPQGANQETQYF	TGCGCCAGCAGCCCGCAGGGGGCAAACCAAGAGACCCAGTACTTC
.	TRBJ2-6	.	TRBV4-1	CASSQLSGANVLTF	TGCGCCAGCAGCCAACTGTCTGGGGCCAACGTCCTGACTTTC
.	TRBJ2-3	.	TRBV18	CASSPPTQGRTDTQYF	TGTGCCAGCTCACCACCGACCCAGGGTCGTACAGATACGCAGTATTTT
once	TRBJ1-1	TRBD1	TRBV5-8	CASKTGGFTEAFF	TGTGCCAGCAAAACAGGGGGCTTCACTGAAGCTTTCTTT
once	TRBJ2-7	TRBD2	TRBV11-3	CASSSNSGGAYEQYF	TGTGCCAGCAGCTCTAATAGCGGGGGGGCCTACGAGCAGTACTTC
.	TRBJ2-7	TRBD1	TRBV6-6	CASSFFRPGQGYEQYF	TGTGCCAGCAGTTTCTTTCGGCCGGGACAGGGTTACGAGCAGTACTTC
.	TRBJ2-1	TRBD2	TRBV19	CASSKPGLGRNEQFF	TGTGCCAGTAGTAAACCGGGACTAGGGCGTAATGAGCAGTTCTTC